This TCR beta chain was identified in a study of blood T cell repertoires in COVID-19. Study as a whole: Acute and convalescent COVID-19 samples came from the United States, Italy and Spain. PBMCs, B-cell-depleted T cells, or T cells provided the cDNA or gDNA that made up the material.

Profiling relied on immunoSEQ multiplex PCR, and the TCRdb table lists in-frame clones only, not all of them. This sample has 130,000 to 150,000 clones, with around 84% found just once. CDR3 length: 14 residues. Trimming left V 2 bases short and J 1 base short, with 8 bases between. Germline loops: CDR1 MNHEY, CDR2 SMNVEV (reference sequence). The rearrangement uses TRBV27 and TRBJ1-1, with D tentatively TRBD1 (5 bases). The specimen was peripheral blood. The sequence was collected from a human donor in a cohort sampled during active COVID-19. CDR3 bases: TGTGCCAGCAGTTTAAGACAGCAGAACACTGAAGCTTTCTTT. Its translation: CASSLRQQNTEAFF.